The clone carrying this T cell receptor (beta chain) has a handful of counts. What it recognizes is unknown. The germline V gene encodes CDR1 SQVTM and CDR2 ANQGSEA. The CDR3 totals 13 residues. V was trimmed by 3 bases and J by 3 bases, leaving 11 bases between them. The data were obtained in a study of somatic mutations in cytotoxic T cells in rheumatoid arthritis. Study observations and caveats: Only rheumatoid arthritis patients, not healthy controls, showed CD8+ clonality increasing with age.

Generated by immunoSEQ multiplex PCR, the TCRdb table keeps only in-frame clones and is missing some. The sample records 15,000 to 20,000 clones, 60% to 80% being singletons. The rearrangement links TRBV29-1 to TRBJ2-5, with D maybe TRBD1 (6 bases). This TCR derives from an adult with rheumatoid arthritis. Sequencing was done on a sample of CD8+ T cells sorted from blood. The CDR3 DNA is TGCAGCGTTGATTCATCAGGGGAAGAGACCCAGTACTTC. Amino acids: CSVDSSGEETQYF.